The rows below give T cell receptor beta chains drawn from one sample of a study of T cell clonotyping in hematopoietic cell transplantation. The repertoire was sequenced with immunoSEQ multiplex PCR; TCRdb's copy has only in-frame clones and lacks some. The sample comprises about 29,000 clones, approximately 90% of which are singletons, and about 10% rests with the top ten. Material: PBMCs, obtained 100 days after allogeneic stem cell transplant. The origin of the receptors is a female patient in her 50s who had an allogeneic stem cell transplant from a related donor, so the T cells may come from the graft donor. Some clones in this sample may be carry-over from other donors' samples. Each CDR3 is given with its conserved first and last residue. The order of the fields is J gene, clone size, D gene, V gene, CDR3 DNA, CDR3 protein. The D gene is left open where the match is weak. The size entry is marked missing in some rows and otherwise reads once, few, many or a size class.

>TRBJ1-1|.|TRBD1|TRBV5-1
TGCGCCAGCAGCTCAAATACAGGGGGCGCGTACACTGAAGCTTTCTTT
CASSSNTGGAYTEAFF
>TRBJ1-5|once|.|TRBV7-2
TGTGCCAGCAGCTTAGACCCCCCTCAGCCCCAGCATTTT
CASSLDPPQPQHF
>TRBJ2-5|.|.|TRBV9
TGTGCCAGCAGCGTAGGAGCCAGTAGGTTGGAGACCCAGTACTTC
CASSVGASRLETQYF
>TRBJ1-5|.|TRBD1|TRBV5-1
TGCGCCAGCACGTTAGGGACAGGGGCGCAGGAGTGCTCCAATCAGCCCCAGCATTTT
CASTLGTGAQECSNQPQHF
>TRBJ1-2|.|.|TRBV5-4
TGTGCCAGCAGTTCCCAAAGCTCGGCAAACTATGGCTACACCTTC
CASSSQSSANYGYTF
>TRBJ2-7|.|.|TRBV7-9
TGTGCCAGCAGGTTAGGGCAGGGGTACGAGCAGTACTTC
CASRLGQGYEQYF
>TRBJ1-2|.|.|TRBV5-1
TGCGCCAGCAGCTTAGACCACCTTCGGGGCTACACCTTC
CASSLDHLRGYTF
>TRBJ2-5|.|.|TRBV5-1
TGCGCCAGCAGCCCCTTGGCCGGGGGAGAGGGAGAGACCCAGTACTTC
CASSPLAGGEGETQYF
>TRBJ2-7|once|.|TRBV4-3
TGCGCCAGCAGTGCAGGGCCCAATGAGTACGAGCAGTACTTC
CASSAGPNEYEQYF
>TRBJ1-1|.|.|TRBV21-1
TGTGCCAGCAGCAAAGCCCCAGGGAGGTGGGACAGGGGGCGAAGGCACACTGAAGCTTTCTTT
CASSKAPGRWDRGRRHTEAFF
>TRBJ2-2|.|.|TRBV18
TGTGCCAGCTCACTACGGACGGGGAACACCGGGGAGCTGTTTTTT
CASSLRTGNTGELFF
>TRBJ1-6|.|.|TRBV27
TGTGCCAGCAGTTTAGGGGGGGGCGATTCACCCCTCCACTTT
CASSLGGGDSPLHF
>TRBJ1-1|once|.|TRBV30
TGTGCCTGGAGGCGTGGGGGAGGGAACACTGAAGCTTTCTTT
CAWRRGGGNTEAFF
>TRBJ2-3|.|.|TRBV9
TGTGCCAGCAGCGTAGATACCAGTCTTCTCTTCGGGACGCAGTATTTT
CASSVDTSLLFGTQYF
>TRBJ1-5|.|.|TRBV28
TGTGCCAGCAGCCCTCAGGGGAATCAGCCCCAGCATTTT
CASSPQGNQPQHF
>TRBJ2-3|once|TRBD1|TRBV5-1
TGCGCCAGCAGCGTGGGACAGGGGGCTAGGGATACGCAGTATTTT
CASSVGQGARDTQYF
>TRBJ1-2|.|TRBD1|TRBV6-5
TGTGCCAGCAGGCCCGCAGGGGGCGCTGAATATGGCTACACCTTC
CASRPAGGAEYGYTF
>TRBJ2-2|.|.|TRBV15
TGTGCCACCGGGCCCGGACAGAACACCGGGGAGCTGTTTTTT
CATGPGQNTGELFF
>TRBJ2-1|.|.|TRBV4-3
TGCGCCAGCAGCCAAGTTCTACAGGCCATGTACAATGAGCAGTTCTTC
CASSQVLQAMYNEQFF
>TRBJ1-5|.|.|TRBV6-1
TGTGCCAGCAGTGTCCCGCCCCAGCCTAATCAGCCCCAGCATTTT
CASSVPPQPNQPQHF
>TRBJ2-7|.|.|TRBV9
TGTGCCAGCAGCGTAGCCCCCATGGGGGAGCAGTACTTC
CASSVAPMGEQYF
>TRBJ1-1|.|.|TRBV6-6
TGTGCCAGCATCCCTAGGAGCGCTACTGAAGCTTTCTTT
CASIPRSATEAFF
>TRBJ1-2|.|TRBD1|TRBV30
TGTGCCTGGAGATTCGACAGGGTCTATGGCTACACCTTC
CAWRFDRVYGYTF
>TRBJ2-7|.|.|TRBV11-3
TGTGCCAGCAGCCGGGGGCCTTACGAGCAGTACTTC
CASSRGPYEQYF
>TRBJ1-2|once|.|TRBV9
TGTGCCAGCAGGGGGATCTATGGCTACACCTTC
CASRGIYGYTF
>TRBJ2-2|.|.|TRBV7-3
TGTGCCAGCAGCTCTGGCCGGAACACCGGGGAGCTGTTTTTT
CASSSGRNTGELFF
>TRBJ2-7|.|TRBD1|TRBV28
TGTGCCAGCAGACGCCGGGACAGGGGGTCCCACGAGCAGTACTTC
CASRRRDRGSHEQYF
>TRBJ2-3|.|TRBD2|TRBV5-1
TGCGCCAGCACCGTAGCGGGTTCCTACACAGATACGCAGTATTTT
CASTVAGSYTDTQYF
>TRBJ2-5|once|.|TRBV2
TGTGCCAGCAGGTCGGGACCCGAAGAGACCCAGTACTTC
CASRSGPEETQYF
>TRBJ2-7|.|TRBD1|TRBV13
TGTGCCAGCAGCTACACCCCGGGACAGATGTACGAGCAGTACTTC
CASSYTPGQMYEQYF
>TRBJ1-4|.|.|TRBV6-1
TGTGCCAGCAGTTATTCGCAGGGGAATGAAAAACTGTTTTTT
CASSYSQGNEKLFF
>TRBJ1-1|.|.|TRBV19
TGTGCCAGTACCATGGTAGGGGGTAACACTGAAGCTTTCTTT
CASTMVGGNTEAFF
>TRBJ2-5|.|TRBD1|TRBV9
TGTGCCAGCAGCCCCGACAGGGGTGGGGAGACCCAGTACTTC
CASSPDRGGETQYF
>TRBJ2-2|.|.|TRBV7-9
TGTGCCAGCAGCTTAGTTATGTTAGAGGGGAACACCGGGGAGCTGTTTTTT
CASSLVMLEGNTGELFF
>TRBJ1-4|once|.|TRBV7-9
TGTGCCAGCAACCCACTGGAACTCAGGGGCGGAAAACTGTTTTTT
CASNPLELRGGKLFF
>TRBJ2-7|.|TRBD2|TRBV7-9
TGTGCCAGCAGCGCAAGCGGGAGGTCCAACGAGCAGTACTTC
CASSASGRSNEQYF
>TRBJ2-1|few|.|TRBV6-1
TGTGCCAGCAGTGAACGGGCGGGGGCCTACCTCAATGAGCAGTTCTTC
CASSERAGAYLNEQFF
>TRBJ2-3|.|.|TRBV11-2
TGTGCCAGCAGCTTAGTGGAAGATACGCAGTATTTT
CASSLVEDTQYF
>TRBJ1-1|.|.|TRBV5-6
TGTGCCAGCAGCTTCCCCCCGGGCGGGGAAGCTGAAGCTTTCTTT
CASSFPPGGEAEAFF
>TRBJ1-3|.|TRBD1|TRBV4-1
TGCGCCAGCAGGGGAGAAGGGGGCACTGGAAACACCATATATTTT
CASRGEGGTGNTIYF
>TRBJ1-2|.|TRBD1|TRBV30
TGTGCCTGGAGAGGGACAGGGCGAGGCTACACCTTC
CAWRGTGRGYTF
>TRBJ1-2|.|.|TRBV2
TGTGCCAGCAGCCGGTCCGGGGGGGCCAACTATGGCTACACCTTC
CASSRSGGANYGYTF
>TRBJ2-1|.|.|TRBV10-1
TGCGCCAGCAGTGACAGCCTTTACAATGAGCAGTTCTTC
CASSDSLYNEQFF